This record looks at one TCR beta chain sequence and its context. Its specificity is not known. The data stem from a study of cytomegalovirus exposure and HLA in healthy donors. Study-wide context: In a previous analysis, more than 90 million unique TCR beta sequences were found from 150 million to 200 million T cells. Overall study results and limits: Many donors carried some public TCRs, although rarity characterized most TCR sequences. Among immune exposure information, only CMV serostatus was available.

Trimming at V came to 2 bases and at J to 8 bases, leaving 11 bases not matched to a gene. Germline CDR1 SGHRS, CDR2 YFSETQ. The CDR3 extends over 16 amino acids. PCR was performed using 60 Vbeta and 13 Jbeta primers. Clones were read by immunoSEQ multiplex PCR, and TCRdb kept only the in-frame ones, dropping some. The sample contains roughly 180,000 clones, around 80% of which appear only once. Sequenced input: PBMCs. The sequence came from a man aged 35-49 years in good health and CMV-seronegative. The rearrangement uses TRBV5-1 and TRBJ2-1, with TRBD2 matching over 9 bases. The chain's CDR3 is CASSLDGLAFQDEQFF. The CDR3 DNA reads TGCGCCAGCAGCTTAGACGGACTAGCGTTTCAGGATGAGCAGTTCTTC.